Following are 16 T cell receptor beta chains from one sample sequenced in a study of blood T cell repertoires in COVID-19. The table came from immunoSEQ multiplex PCR; TCRdb's copy has only in-frame clones and leaves some out. The sample lists about 260,000 clones, about 87% occurring once. The material sequenced was peripheral blood. These receptor sequences come from a woman aged 45 to 65 with acute or convalescent COVID-19.

A single count supports this clone. This sequence joins TRBV5-1 and TRBJ2-3; 7 bases are a match to TRBD2. The germline CDR1 and CDR2 sequences are SGHRS and YFSETQ. Unmatched junction bases numbered 5, after V lost 4 bases and J lost 0 bases. The CDR3 length is 15 residues. CDR3 in amino acids: CASSPSGYSTDTQYF. DNA for the CDR3: TGCGCCAGCAGCCCTAGCGGTTATAGCACAGATACGCAGTATTTT.

This sequence joins TRBV28 and TRBJ1-3, with TRBD1 identical over 9 bases. The trim removed 5 bases at V and 3 bases at J, leaving 8 bases unmatched. The length of the CDR3 is 16 residues. Germline V CDR1 and CDR2: MDHEN, SYDVKM. The CDR3 DNA is TGTGCCAGCAGTCTCCCGGGACAGGGTTTTGGAAACACCATATATTTT. It yields the protein CASSLPGQGFGNTIYF.

The genes are TRBV6-5 and TRBJ2-1; D is possibly TRBD1 (6 bases). The germline V and J ends were trimmed by 7 bases and 9 bases, with 13 bases remaining between them. Germline assignment: CDR1 MNHEY and CDR2 SVGAGI. This CDR3 is built from 12 residues. The CDR3 is CASNSQGVEQFF. DNA of the CDR3: TGTGCCAGCAACTCACAGGGAGTTGAGCAGTTCTTC.

V usage is TRBV7-3 and J usage is TRBJ2-2, with a possible D match to TRBD2 (5 bases). Per germline, CDR1 SGHTA and CDR2 FQGTGA. This CDR3 is 14 amino acids long. Trimming took off 5 bases at V and 2 bases at J, with 9 bases between the two ends. The DNA of the CDR3 is TGTGCCAGCAGCCCGCGACTAAACACCGGGGAGCTGTTTTTT. This codes for CASSPRLNTGELFF.

The chain employs TRBV27 and TRBJ2-7, with D possibly being TRBD2 (6 bases). Germline V gene lookup returns CDR1 MNHEY and CDR2 SMNVEV (reference sequence). CDR3 size: 12 residues. Trimming took 6 bases from V and 6 from J, leaving 12 bases between them. Written as DNA, the CDR3 is TGTGCCAGCAGGACTAGTTTGGGCGAGCAGTACTTC. Its translation is CASRTSLGEQYF.

The chain is built from TRBV3-1 (or the pseudogene TRBV3-2) and TRBJ1-2; no definite D call. The CDR3 loop spans 11 amino acids. V was clipped by 8 bases and J by 4 bases, with 8 bases between them. The germline V gene has CDR1 LGHDT and CDR2 YNNKEL (reference sequence). The CDR3 DNA is TGTGCCAGCGCCACAGCCTATGGCTACACCTTC. Translated, it gives CASATAYGYTF.

The V call is TRBV3-1 (or the pseudogene TRBV3-2), the J call TRBJ2-1, with TRBD2 matching 7 bases. After removal of 1 base from V and 15 bases from J, the junction contained 9 bases not matched to a gene. This CDR3 region has 13 residues. Per germline, CDR1 LGHDT and CDR2 YNNKEL (reference sequence). The CDR3 spells CASSQGQRDRLFF. The DNA for the CDR3 is TGTGCCAGCAGCCAAGGACAGCGGGATCGTCTGTTCTTC.

This clone was observed a few times. V and J are TRBV28 and TRBJ1-2; tentatively, D is TRBD1 (5 bases). This CDR3 comprises 14 residues. The V end was cut by 2 bases, the J end by 12 bases, with 19 bases between. From germline, CDR1 is MDHEN and CDR2 SYDVKM. This CDR3 is CASSLRPRQFVHTF. Here the CDR3 DNA reads TGTGCCAGCAGTTTAAGGCCGAGACAGTTCGTCCACACCTTC.

The chain uses TRBV7-9 and TRBJ2-5; possible D gene TRBD2, 7 bases. This CDR3 has 14 residues. The V end lost 2 bases, the J end lost 5 bases, and 12 bases lay between the germline ends. Germline V CDR1 and CDR2: SEHNR, FQNEAQ (reference sequence). The CDR3 spells CASSLRGARETQYF. CDR3 nucleotide sequence: TGTGCCAGCAGCTTACGGGGGGCACGGGAGACCCAGTACTTC.

V gene TRBV24-1 combines with J gene TRBJ2-5, with D possibly TRBD2 on 5 matching bases. Germline V gene sequence: CDR1 KGHDR, CDR2 SFDVKD. The V end lost 5 bases, the J end lost 8 bases, and 20 bases lay between the germline ends. CDR3 size: 15 residues. CDR3 sequence: CATSASGLRGRTQYF. Written as DNA, the CDR3 is TGTGCCACCAGTGCCTCAGGATTGCGTGGGAGAACCCAGTACTTC.

The rearrangement uses TRBV30 and TRBJ1-2, with unresolved D. This CDR3 spans 14 amino acids. Germline V gene sequence: CDR1 GTSNPN, CDR2 SVGIG (reference sequence). V lost 0 bases, J lost 5 bases, and 13 bases lay in between. Here the CDR3 reads CAWSVLLTGYGYTF. The CDR3 bases are TGTGCCTGGAGTGTATTGCTTACGGGTTATGGCTACACCTTC. Looking up the rest from reference TRBV30 and TRBJ1-2 gives the full variable domain: SQTIHQWPATLVQPVGSPLSLECTVEGTSNPNLYWYRQAAGRGLQLLFYSVGIGQISSEVPQNLSASRPQDRQFILSSKKLLLSDSGFYLCAWSVLLTGYGYTFGSGTRLTVV.

The genes are TRBV10-3 and TRBJ2-1, with TRBD2 identical over 8 bases. CDR3 length: 15 residues. V lost 2 bases and J lost 8; bases outside the gene matches: 8. Germline CDR1 ENHRY, CDR2 SYGVKD. CDR3 DNA: TGTGCCATCAGTGAGAGGGCGGGAGGCCCTTATGAGCAGTTCTTC. Encoded protein: CAISERAGGPYEQFF.

The chain has TRBV6-2 or TRBV6-3 and TRBJ2-3, with no clear D. The CDR3 loop spans 11 amino acids. V shed 3 bases and J shed 9 bases, with 7 bases lying between them. Looked up from germline, CDR1 is MNHEY and CDR2 is SVGEGT. CDR3 coding DNA: TGTGCCAGCAGTTATAGTCTCACGCAGTATTTT. This translates into CASSYSLTQYF.

With regard to this clone: Other DNA sequences of this sample code for an identical CDR3. V is TRBV2 and J is TRBJ1-6; D remains unclear. Germline loops: CDR1 SNHLY, CDR2 FYNNEI. CDR3 size: 13 residues. V lost 6 bases and J lost 7, with 10 bases in between. CDR3 in amino acids: CASRIEGNSPLHF. CDR3 coding DNA: TGTGCCAGCAGAATCGAGGGCAATTCACCCCTCCACTTT. Filled out from reference TRBV2 and TRBJ1-6, the complete variable domain reads EPEVTQTPSHQVTQMGQEVILRCVPISNHLYFYWYRQILGQKVEFLVSFYNNEISEKSEIFDDQFSVERPDGSNFTLKIRSTKLEDSAMYFCASRIEGNSPLHFGNGTRLTVT.

This chain links TRBV4-2 with TRBJ1-2; D may be TRBD1 (5 bases). Trimming removed 0 bases from V and 1 base from J, with 9 bases in between. This CDR3 region has 15 residues. Germline loops: CDR1 LGHNA, CDR2 YNFKEQ. This CDR3 reads CASSQESGGNYGYTF. The CDR3 DNA follows: TGTGCCAGCAGCCAAGAATCCGGGGGTAACTATGGCTACACCTTC.

The chain carries TRBV28 and TRBJ2-2; possible D gene TRBD2, 6 bases. The CDR3 runs 14 residues. Trimming left V 8 bases short and J 7 bases short, with 17 bases between. The V gene's germline CDR1 is MDHEN and CDR2 SYDVKM. The CDR3 nucleotides are TGTGCCAGCTTAACTCTGGGCGGGGTCGGGGAGCTGTTTTTT. Amino acid sequence: CASLTLGGVGELFF.